Below, 32 T cell receptor beta chains from the same sample are listed, as sequenced in a study of cytomegalovirus exposure and HLA in healthy donors. Amplification used 60 Vbeta primers and 13 Jbeta primers. Using immunoSEQ multiplex PCR, the repertoire was profiled, and TCRdb retains in-frame clones only, with some absent. The table shows 160,000 or so clones, with approximately 81% occurring only once. Sequencing was done on a sample of PBMCs. All receptors come from a woman aged 25 to 45 in good health and CMV-seropositive.

The chain employs TRBV27 and TRBJ1-2; weak D call: TRBD1 (5 bases). V lost 0 bases and J lost 4, with 18 bases in between. In germline, CDR1 is MNHEY, CDR2 SMNVEV (reference sequence). The CDR3 totals 17 residues. CDR3 in amino acids: CASSLSVAGRSIYGYTF. The CDR3 region has the DNA TGTGCCAGCAGTTTATCGGTGGCAGGGCGGAGCATCTATGGCTACACCTTC.

The genes are TRBV6-6 and TRBJ1-5; D not resolved. V was shortened by 4 bases and J by 8 bases, with 21 bases between the two germline ends. Germline values: CDR1 MNHNY, CDR2 SVGAGI (reference sequence). This CDR3 has 16 amino acids. CDR3 in amino acids: CASSFSPHTDGKPQHF. The CDR3 region has the DNA TGTGCCAGCAGTTTTTCCCCCCACACAGACGGCAAGCCCCAGCATTTT.

This chain joins TRBV15 and TRBJ2-7; TRBD1 matches 9 bases. CDR1 LNHNV and CDR2 YYDKDF come from the germline V gene (reference sequence). V dropped 2 bases and J dropped 6; count of bases not matched to a gene: 5. The CDR3 is made up of 14 amino acids. The CDR3: CATSRQQGAREQYF. CDR3 nucleotide sequence: TGTGCCACCAGCAGACAACAGGGGGCACGCGAGCAGTACTTC.

This clone was counted a single time. The V and J genes are TRBV18 and TRBJ2-2; tentative D call: TRBD1 (5 bases). The germline V gene encodes CDR1 KGHSH and CDR2 LQKENI. The CDR3 is 15 amino acids. V was shortened by 3 bases and J by 0 bases, with 8 bases between the two germline ends. CDR3 protein: CASSPGQTNTGELFF. The CDR3 DNA reads TGTGCCAGCTCACCGGGGCAGACGAACACCGGGGAGCTGTTTTTT.

This clone came up once. The V and J genes are TRBV10-3 and TRBJ2-1; the match to TRBD2 covers 13 bases. The germline V gene encodes CDR1 ENHRY and CDR2 SYGVKD. The V segment lost 6 bases and the J segment 0 bases; nucleotides outside the gene matches: 8. The CDR3 is 18 amino acids. The CDR3 nucleotides read TGTGCCATCAGCCCGGGACTAGCGGGGCAGAGCTCCTACAATGAGCAGTTCTTC. Translating it yields CAISPGLAGQSSYNEQFF.

The chain is built from TRBV5-5 and TRBJ2-4; tentative D call: TRBD2 (5 bases). Trimming stripped 0 bases from V and 1 base from J, with 20 bases between. This CDR3 has 19 residues. Germline V gene lookup returns CDR1 SGHKS and CDR2 YYEKEE (reference sequence). DNA of the CDR3: TGTGCCAGCAGCTTGGAACCCGAACGGACTCTGGCGGCCAAAAACATTCAGTACTTC. This codes for CASSLEPERTLAAKNIQYF.

V usage is TRBV11-2 and J usage is TRBJ1-1, with D tentatively TRBD1 (5 bases). This CDR3 is 13 amino acids long. The ends were cut back, 7 bases at V and 8 bases at J, with 17 bases in the middle. Germline CDR1 reads SGHAT; CDR2 reads FQNNGV. CDR3 DNA: TGTGCCAGCACCAACGTCAGGGCTATCGAAGCTTTCTTT. Its translation: CASTNVRAIEAFF.

The chain employs TRBV29-1 and TRBJ2-5; D possibly corresponds to TRBD1 (6 bases). Germline V gene sequence: CDR1 SQVTM, CDR2 ANQGSEA. This CDR3 region has 13 residues. Trimming left V 3 bases short and J 5 bases short, with 13 bases between. DNA for the CDR3: TGCAGCGTTGACCTCAGGGGCGACGAGACCCAGTACTTC. It yields the protein CSVDLRGDETQYF.

The V and J genes are TRBV21-1 and TRBJ1-6. TRBV21-1 has pseudogene status. This CDR3 has 20 amino acids. The CDR3 region has the DNA TGTGCCAGCAGCAAAAAGCCTAACCATCGGGTTAACCCAAGTAATTCACCCCTCCACTTT. Its protein is CASSKKPNHRVNPSNSPLHF.

This clone was found a few times. The chain recombines TRBV10-3 with TRBJ2-5; 10 bases line up with TRBD2. The CDR3 consists of 15 residues. V lost 9 bases to trimming and J lost 5 bases; unmatched junction nucleotides: 12. Looked up from germline, CDR1 is ENHRY and CDR2 is SYGVKD. CDR3 DNA: TGTGCCATACAAAGCCCTAGCGGGGGCGTGGAGACCCAGTACTTC. Amino acid sequence: CAIQSPSGGVETQYF.

J is TRBJ1-1 and V is TRBV19; D is perhaps TRBD1 (5 bases). Germline V gene lookup returns CDR1 LNHDA and CDR2 SQIVND (reference sequence). The CDR3 is 12 residues long. Trimming pared 6 bases from V and 1 base from J, leaving 6 bases between. The CDR3 DNA sequence: TGTGCCAGTAGCGGACAGAACACTGAAGCTTTCTTT. Its protein is CASSGQNTEAFF.

The chain joins TRBV7-8 to TRBJ2-7; D perhaps matches TRBD1 (6 bases). Germline assignment: CDR1 SGHVS and CDR2 FQNEAQ. This CDR3 is built from 15 residues. V was pared by 2 bases and J by 3 bases, with 14 bases between. CDR3 sequence reads: CASSLPAGAFYEQYF. The CDR3 DNA reads as TGTGCCAGCAGCTTACCGGCAGGGGCCTTCTACGAGCAGTACTTC.

Remarks on this clone: The junction departs from the called germline gene at one end, perhaps through a read error. This chain uses TRBV7-9 with TRBJ2-7, with 7 bases lining up with TRBD1. Germline-derived CDR1 and CDR2 are SEHNR and FQNEAQ (reference sequence). The CDR3 sequence is 14 residues long. CDR3 residues: CSSSQETGSYEQYF. The CDR3 DNA sequence: TGTTCCAGCAGCCAAGAGACAGGGAGCTACGAGCAGTACTTC.

The V and J genes are TRBV29-1 and TRBJ1-2, with no clear D. The ends were cut back, 5 bases at V and 10 bases at J, with 14 bases in the middle. CDR1 is SQVTM and CDR2 is ANQGSEA in the germline V gene. The CDR3 has 11 amino acids. Here the CDR3 reads CSVLQSGTYTF. CDR3 nucleotides: TGCAGCGTTCTTCAGTCGGGAACCTACACCTTC.

This rearrangement joins TRBV7-2 to TRBJ1-5; 8 bases are a match to TRBD1. The germline V gene encodes CDR1 SGHTA and CDR2 FQGNSA. The length of the CDR3 is 15 residues. The V gene end was trimmed by 1 base and the J gene end by 6 bases; junction bases not matched to a gene: 5. DNA of the CDR3: TGTGCCAGCAGCTTAGTCGGACAGGGAAGTCAGCCCCAGCATTTT. This sequence encodes CASSLVGQGSQPQHF.

The chain has TRBV4-3 and TRBJ1-2, with 7 nucleotides matching TRBD1. This CDR3 is 17 amino acids long. Germline lookup yields CDR1 LGHNA and CDR2 YSLEER. The V segment lost 1 base and the J segment 2 bases; nucleotides outside the gene matches: 10. The CDR3 spells CASSQGGQEIGNYGYTF. The CDR3 DNA follows: TGCGCCAGCAGCCAAGGTGGACAGGAGATTGGGAACTATGGCTACACCTTC.

This chain joins TRBV5-6 and TRBJ1-2, with no clear D. The CDR3 runs to 13 residues. V was shortened by 0 bases and J by 4 bases, with 7 bases between the two germline ends. The germline gives CDR1 SGHDT, CDR2 YYEEEE. The CDR3 coding sequence is TGTGCCAGCAGCTTGGCCCCTCTCTATGGCTACACCTTC. Protein: CASSLAPLYGYTF.

This clone was counted between two and nine times. This chain links TRBV9 with TRBJ2-7; 9 positions agree with TRBD1. Germline CDR1 SGDLS, CDR2 YYNGEE. This CDR3 spans 13 amino acids. Trimming removed 0 bases from V and 12 bases from J; junction bases left unmatched: 7. The CDR3 nucleotides read TGTGCCAGCAGCGTAGGGGGGACAGGGATTCCGTACTTC. Amino acids: CASSVGGTGIPYF.

This clone has a single count. This rearrangement joins TRBV6-4 to TRBJ1-1; possible D gene TRBD1, 5 bases. This CDR3 region has 13 residues. Trimming removed 5 bases from V and 4 bases from J, with 11 bases in between. Germline loops: CDR1 MRHNA, CDR2 SNTAGT. This chain's CDR3 is CASSSGFATEAFF. CDR3 nucleotide sequence: TGTGCCAGCAGTTCAGGGTTTGCCACTGAAGCTTTCTTT.

V and J are TRBV7-2 and TRBJ2-7; 10 nucleotides line up with TRBD2. The CDR3 length is 18 residues. V lost 11 bases and J lost 2; bases outside the gene matches: 21. From germline, CDR1 is SGHTA and CDR2 FQGNSA. As DNA, the CDR3 is TGTGCCTTTAGGAACTCTGGGACTAGCGACCAATTCCCCTACGAGCAGTACTTC. Translated, it gives CAFRNSGTSDQFPYEQYF.

This rearrangement joins TRBV7-7 to TRBJ2-5; TRBD1 might be the D (6 bases). Germline CDR1 SSHAT, CDR2 FNYEAQ (reference sequence). Trimming left V 0 bases short and J 4 bases short, with 15 bases between. The CDR3 runs to 16 residues. CDR3 sequence (DNA): TGTGCCAGCAGCTTAGCGGGTACAGGGTTACGAGAGACCCAGTACTTC. As protein: CASSLAGTGLRETQYF.

The chain employs TRBV9 and TRBJ2-2; D not certain. V dropped 0 bases and J dropped 0 bases, with 6 bases sitting between them. The CDR3 covers 15 residues. The germline V gene encodes CDR1 SGDLS and CDR2 YYNGEE. As DNA, the CDR3 is TGTGCCAGCAGCGTAGTCTCTACGAACACCGGGGAGCTGTTTTTT. Protein sequence: CASSVVSTNTGELFF.

This clone showed up just once. The chain joins TRBV28 to TRBJ1-5; tentative D call: TRBD1 (6 bases). There are 14 residues in the CDR3. V was shortened by 7 bases and J by 9 bases, with 19 bases between the two germline ends. Germline V gene sequence: CDR1 MDHEN, CDR2 SYDVKM. The CDR3: CASTLRGGGWPQHF. Written as DNA, the CDR3 is TGTGCCAGCACCTTAAGGGGGGGCGGATGGCCCCAGCATTTT. The complete variable domain, with remaining parts taken from reference TRBV28 and TRBJ1-5, reads DVKVTQSSRYLVKRTGEKVFLECVQDMDHENMFWYRQDPGLGLRLIYFSYDVKMKEKGDIPEGYSVSREKKERFSLILESASTNQTSMYLCASTLRGGGWPQHFGDGTRLSIL.

The chain links TRBV29-1 to TRBJ1-3; possibly TRBD1 for D (5 bases). The V gene lost 3 bases and the J gene lost 0 bases, with 21 bases spanning the gap. Germline assignment: CDR1 SQVTM and CDR2 ANQGSEA. The CDR3 is 18 amino acids. The CDR3, as DNA: TGCAGCGTTGAGCAGTGGGGGGATAAGGGCACCTCTGGAAACACCATATATTTT. Protein product: CSVEQWGDKGTSGNTIYF. The full variable domain, in which reference TRBV29-1 and TRBJ1-3 provide the parts outside the CDR3, is SAVISQKPSRDICQRGTSLTIQCQVDSQVTMMFWYRQQPGQSLTLIATANQGSEATYESGFVIDKFPISRPNLTFSTLTVSNMSPEDSSIYLCSVEQWGDKGTSGNTIYFGEGSWLTVV.

This sequence joins TRBV6-5 and TRBJ2-1; possibly TRBD2 for D (5 bases). Trimming pared 6 bases from V and 10 bases from J, leaving 19 bases between. Germline V CDR1 and CDR2: MNHEY, SVGAGI. The CDR3 has 14 residues. The CDR3 loop reads CASRQGLTLLEQFF. In nucleotides, the CDR3 is TGTGCCAGCAGACAAGGACTGACCTTACTGGAGCAGTTCTTC.

This clone showed up just once. V gene TRBV5-4 combines with J gene TRBJ2-3; the match to TRBD2 covers 10 bases. V lost 3 bases, J lost 5 bases, and 18 bases stayed unmatched. CDR1 and CDR2 from the germline V gene are SGHNT and YYREEE (reference sequence). This CDR3 region has 19 residues. CDR3: CASSSTAGGPGAPQDTQYF. CDR3 nucleotides: TGTGCCAGCAGCTCGACAGCGGGGGGGCCTGGGGCACCACAAGATACGCAGTATTTT.

The chain employs TRBV19 and TRBJ2-3; D is perhaps TRBD2 (6 bases). The V end lost 5 bases, the J end lost 0 bases, and 12 bases lay between the germline ends. The CDR3 spans 15 residues. Germline lookup yields CDR1 LNHDA and CDR2 SQIVND (reference sequence). Here the CDR3 DNA reads TGTGCCAGTAGTCCACCGGGGGTGAGCACAGATACGCAGTATTTT. Translation: CASSPPGVSTDTQYF.

The J gene is TRBJ2-5, the V gene TRBV13, with D tentatively TRBD2 (5 bases). This CDR3 spans 15 amino acids. Between the trimmed V and J ends, which lost 2 bases and 7 bases, there was a span of 17 bases. Looked up from germline, CDR1 is PRHDT and CDR2 is FYEKMQ (reference sequence). DNA for the CDR3: TGTGCCAGCAGCTTATCCACCGGGGAGACCGGGACCCAGTACTTC. Translating gives CASSLSTGETGTQYF.

The CDR3 sequence is CASNPGQASGYTF. For the CDR3, the DNA is TGCGCCAGCAACCCAGGACAGGCCTCTGGCTACACCTTC. The chain has TRBV10-2 and TRBJ1-2, with 7 bases that match TRBD1. Unmatched junction bases numbered 9, after V lost 7 bases and J lost 7 bases. The CDR3 is made up of 13 amino acids. Germline V CDR1 and CDR2: WSHSY, SAAADI.

Here the CDR3 DNA reads TGTGCCAGCAGCCCCGGGACAGGGACCTACAATGAGCAGTTCTTC. Its translation is CASSPGTGTYNEQFF. The gene calls are TRBV7-3 and TRBJ2-1, with 9 positions matching TRBD1. This CDR3 contains 15 residues. V was pared by 5 bases and J by 2 bases, with 4 bases of the junction left unmatched. The germline CDR1 and CDR2 sequences are SGHTA and FQGTGA.

The V call is TRBV4-2, the J call TRBJ2-7; 7 bases map to TRBD1. The V gene end was trimmed by 0 bases and the J gene end by 3 bases; junction bases not matched to a gene: 5. The length of the CDR3 is 15 residues. The germline CDR1 and CDR2 sequences are LGHNA and YNFKEQ. The CDR3 bases are TGTGCCAGCAGCCAAGACGACAGGGTCAACTACGAGCAGTACTTC. As protein: CASSQDDRVNYEQYF.

The chain has TRBV12-5 and TRBJ1-1; D is unclear. Germline values: CDR1 LGHNT, CDR2 FRNRAP. The CDR3 runs 13 residues. The germline V and J ends were trimmed by 0 bases and 6 bases, with 8 bases remaining between them. CDR3 sequence reads: CASGLVRGSEAFF. The CDR3 nucleotides read TGTGCTAGTGGTTTGGTACGGGGTTCTGAAGCTTTCTTT. Full variable domain (outside the CDR3, taken from reference TRBV12-5 and TRBJ1-1): DARVTQTPRHKVTEMGQEVTMRCQPILGHNTVFWYRQTMMQGLELLAYFRNRAPLDDSGMPKDRFSAEMPDATLATLKIQPSEPRDSAVYFCASGLVRGSEAFFGQGTRLTVV.